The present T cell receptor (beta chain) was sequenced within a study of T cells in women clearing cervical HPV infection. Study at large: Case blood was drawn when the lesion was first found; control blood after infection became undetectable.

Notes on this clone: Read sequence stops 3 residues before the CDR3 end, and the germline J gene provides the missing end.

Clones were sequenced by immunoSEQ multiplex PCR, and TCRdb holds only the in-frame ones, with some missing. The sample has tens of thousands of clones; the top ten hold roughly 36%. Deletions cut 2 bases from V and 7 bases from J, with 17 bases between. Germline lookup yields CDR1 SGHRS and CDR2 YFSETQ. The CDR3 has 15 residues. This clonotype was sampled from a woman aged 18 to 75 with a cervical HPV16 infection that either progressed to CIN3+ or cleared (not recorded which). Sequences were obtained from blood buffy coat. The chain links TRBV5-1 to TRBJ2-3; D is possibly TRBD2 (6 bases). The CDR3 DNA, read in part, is TGCGCCAGCAGCTTTGATTGGCGGGGCGAGAATACG. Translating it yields CASSFDWRGENT. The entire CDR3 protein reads CASSFDWRGENTQYF.